The T cell receptor beta chain described here comes from a study of T cell repertoires in cytomegalovirus infection. Study results and caveats: Ex vivo responses were dominated by HLA-C-restricted CMV-specific TCR beta clonotypes.

Note on this clonotype: Its antigen is unidentified.

TCRdb redid the calling of the reads with MiXCR, one entry per CDR3 protein. The sample yields 550,000 to 850,000 distinct CDR3 sequences, around a third seen once. Germline values: CDR1 SNHLY, CDR2 FYNNEI. Trimming took off 3 bases at V and 0 bases at J, with 10 bases between the two ends. This CDR3 contains 15 residues. The source material was cultured PBMCs, sampled from culture after CMV antigen stimulation. This receptor was obtained from a human donor in good health (CMV status not recorded). Some clones in this sample may be carry-over from other donors' samples. The chain recombines TRBV2 with TRBJ2-3, with D unclear. CDR3: CASSELLSSTDTQYF. The CDR3 DNA reads as TGTGCCAGCAGTGAGCTACTCTCTAGCACAGATACGCAGTATTTT.